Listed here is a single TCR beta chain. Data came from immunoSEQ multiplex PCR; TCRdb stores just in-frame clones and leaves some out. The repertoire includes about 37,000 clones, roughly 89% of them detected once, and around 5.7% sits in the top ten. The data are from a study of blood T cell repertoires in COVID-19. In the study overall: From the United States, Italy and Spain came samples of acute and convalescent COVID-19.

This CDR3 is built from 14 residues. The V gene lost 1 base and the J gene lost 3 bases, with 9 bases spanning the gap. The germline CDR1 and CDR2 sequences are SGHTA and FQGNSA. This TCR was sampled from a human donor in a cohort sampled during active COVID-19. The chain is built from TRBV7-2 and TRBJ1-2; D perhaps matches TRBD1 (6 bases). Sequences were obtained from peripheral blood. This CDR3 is CASSLGRTDYGYTF. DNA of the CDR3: TGTGCCAGCAGCTTAGGTCGGACAGACTATGGCTACACCTTC.